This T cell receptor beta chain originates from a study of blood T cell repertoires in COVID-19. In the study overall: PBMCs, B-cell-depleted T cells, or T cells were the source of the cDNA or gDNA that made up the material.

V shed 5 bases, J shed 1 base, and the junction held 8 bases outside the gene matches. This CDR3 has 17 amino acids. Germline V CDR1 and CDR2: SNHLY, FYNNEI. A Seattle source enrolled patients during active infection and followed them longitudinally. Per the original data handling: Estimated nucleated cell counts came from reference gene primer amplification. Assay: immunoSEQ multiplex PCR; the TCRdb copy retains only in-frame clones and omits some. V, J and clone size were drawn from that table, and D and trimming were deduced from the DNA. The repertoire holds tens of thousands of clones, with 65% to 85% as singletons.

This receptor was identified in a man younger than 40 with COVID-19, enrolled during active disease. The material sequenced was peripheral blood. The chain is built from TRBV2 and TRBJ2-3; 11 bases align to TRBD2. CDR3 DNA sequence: TGTGCCAGCAGTACCGAAACTAGCGGGAGCGGCACAGATACGCAGTATTTT. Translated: CASSTETSGSGTDTQYF.